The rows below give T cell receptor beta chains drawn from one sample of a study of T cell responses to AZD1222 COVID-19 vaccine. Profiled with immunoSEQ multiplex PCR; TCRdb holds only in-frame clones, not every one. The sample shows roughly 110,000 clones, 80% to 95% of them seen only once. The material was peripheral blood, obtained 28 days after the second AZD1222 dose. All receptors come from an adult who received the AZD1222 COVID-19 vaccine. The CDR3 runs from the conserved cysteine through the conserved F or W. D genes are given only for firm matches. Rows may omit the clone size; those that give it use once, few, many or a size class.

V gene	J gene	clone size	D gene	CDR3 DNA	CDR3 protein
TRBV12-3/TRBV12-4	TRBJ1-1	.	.	TGTGCCAGCAGCCTAGGACAGAACACTGAAGCTTTCTTT	CASSLGQNTEAFF
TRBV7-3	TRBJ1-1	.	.	TGTGCCAGCGGGCAGGGCAACACTGAAGCTTTCTTT	CASGQGNTEAFF
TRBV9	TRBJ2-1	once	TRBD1	TGTGCCAGCAGCCCCGGGACAGGGGCTGAGCAGTTCTTC	CASSPGTGAEQFF
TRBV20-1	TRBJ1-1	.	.	TGCAGTGCCCGTCCCGGGGGAGAAGCTTTCTTT	CSARPGGEAFF
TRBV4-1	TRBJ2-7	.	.	TGCGCCAGCAGCCAAGTCCCGGAGGTCTCCTACGAGCAGTACTTC	CASSQVPEVSYEQYF
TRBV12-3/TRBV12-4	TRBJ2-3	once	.	TGTGCCAGCAATGGACAGCACACAGATACGCAGTATTTT	CASNGQHTDTQYF
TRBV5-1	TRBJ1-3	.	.	TGCGCCAGCAGCAGCCCGGACAGTACTGGAAACACCATATATTTT	CASSSPDSTGNTIYF
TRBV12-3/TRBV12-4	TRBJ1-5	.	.	TGTGCCAGCAGTCCCCCGGCTCAGCCCCAGCATTTT	CASSPPAQPQHF
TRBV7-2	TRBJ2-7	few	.	TGTGCCAGCAGCTTTGGTCGGGACTACGAGCAGTACTTC	CASSFGRDYEQYF
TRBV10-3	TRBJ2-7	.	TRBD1	TGTGCCTCCCATCCGGGACAGGGTAATAGCTACGAGCAGTACTTC	CASHPGQGNSYEQYF
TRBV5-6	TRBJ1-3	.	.	TGTGCCAGCAGCTCATTGACCCTTACGGGCCACTCTGGAAACACCATATATTTT	CASSSLTLTGHSGNTIYF
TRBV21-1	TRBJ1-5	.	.	TGTGCCAGCAGCAAATCACCGAAGATTGGGGTCGAAAATCAGCCCCAGCATTTT	CASSKSPKIGVENQPQHF
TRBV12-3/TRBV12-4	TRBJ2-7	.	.	TGTGCCAGCCGCAAAGGGACCGTATACGAGCAGTACTTC	CASRKGTVYEQYF
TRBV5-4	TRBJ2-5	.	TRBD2	TGTGCCAGCAGCTTAGGACTAGCGGGGGATACACAAGAGACCCAGTACTTC	CASSLGLAGDTQETQYF
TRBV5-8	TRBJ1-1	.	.	TGTGCCAGCAGCCTCCGTGTGTTGATGAACACTGAAGCTTTCTTT	CASSLRVLMNTEAFF
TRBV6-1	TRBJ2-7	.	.	TGTGCCAGCAGTGATGTGGGGGCGAGGGAGCAGTACTTC	CASSDVGAREQYF
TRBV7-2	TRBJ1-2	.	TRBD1	TGTGCCAGCAGCCTGGACAGGGGGAGGATTAGGGACTATGGCTACACCTTC	CASSLDRGRIRDYGYTF
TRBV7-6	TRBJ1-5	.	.	TGTGCCAGCAGCTTAGGCCCCCGGCAGGGAGGTCAGCCCCAGCATTTT	CASSLGPRQGGQPQHF
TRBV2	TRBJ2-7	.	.	TGTGCCAGCAGTGAAGGGGATCTAACCTACGAGCAGTACTTC	CASSEGDLTYEQYF
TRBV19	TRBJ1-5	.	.	TGTGCCAGTAGTATTCGGGGGCTCAATCAGCCCCAGCATTTT	CASSIRGLNQPQHF
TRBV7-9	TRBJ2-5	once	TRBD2	TGTGCCAGCAGCCCCTGGACTAGCGAAGAGACCCAGTACTTC	CASSPWTSEETQYF
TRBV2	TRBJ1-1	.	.	TGTGCCAGCAGTGACGGGAGCATGAACACTGAAGCTTTCTTT	CASSDGSMNTEAFF
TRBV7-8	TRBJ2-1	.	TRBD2	TGTGCCAGCAGCTTAGACAGGTATCGGGAGCGGGGGGGGCGCTACAATGAGCAGTTCTTC	CASSLDRYRERGGRYNEQFF
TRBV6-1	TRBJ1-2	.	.	TGTGCCAGCAGTGAAAGAGGACGCTTATCGGGAGGCTACACCTTC	CASSERGRLSGGYTF
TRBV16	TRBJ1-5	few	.	TGTGCCAGCAGCCGACAGGACGGGTATAGCAATCAGCCCCAGCATTTT	CASSRQDGYSNQPQHF
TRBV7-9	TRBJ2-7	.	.	TGTGCCAGCAGCTCGTGGTTACAGGGCCACGAGCAGTACTTC	CASSSWLQGHEQYF
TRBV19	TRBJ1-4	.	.	TGTGCCAGTAGCATCTCCGGGAGCAACCATGAAAAACTGTTTTTT	CASSISGSNHEKLFF
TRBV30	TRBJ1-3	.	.	TGTGCCTGGAGCGGCGGGTCAGGTGGAAACACCATATATTTT	CAWSGGSGGNTIYF
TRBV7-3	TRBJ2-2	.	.	TGTGCCAGCAGCTTAAAAGGAGGAGGGCGGGTCACCGGGGAGCTGTTTTTT	CASSLKGGGRVTGELFF
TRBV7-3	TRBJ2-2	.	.	TGTGCCAGCAGCTTAAATGCCCCCGGGGACACCGGGGAGCTGTTTTTT	CASSLNAPGDTGELFF